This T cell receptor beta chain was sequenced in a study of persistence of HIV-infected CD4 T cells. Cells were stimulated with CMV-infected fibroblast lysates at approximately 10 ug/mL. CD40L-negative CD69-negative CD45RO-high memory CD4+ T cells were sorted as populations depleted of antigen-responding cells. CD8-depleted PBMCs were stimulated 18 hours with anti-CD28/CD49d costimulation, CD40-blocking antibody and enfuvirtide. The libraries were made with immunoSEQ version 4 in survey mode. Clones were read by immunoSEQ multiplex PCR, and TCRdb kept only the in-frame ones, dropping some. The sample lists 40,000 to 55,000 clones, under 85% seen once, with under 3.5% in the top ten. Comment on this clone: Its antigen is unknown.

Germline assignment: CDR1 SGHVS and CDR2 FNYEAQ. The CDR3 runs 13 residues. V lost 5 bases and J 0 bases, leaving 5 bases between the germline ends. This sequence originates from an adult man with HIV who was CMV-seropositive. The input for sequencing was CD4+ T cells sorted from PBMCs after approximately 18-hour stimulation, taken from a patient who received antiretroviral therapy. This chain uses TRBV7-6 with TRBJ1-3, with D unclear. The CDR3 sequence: CASSPHSGNTIYF. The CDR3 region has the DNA TGTGCCAGCAGCCCTCACTCTGGAAACACCATATATTTT.